Below are 3 T cell receptor beta chains sequenced from a single sample in a study of blood T cell repertoires in COVID-19. This table comes from immunoSEQ multiplex PCR, and its TCRdb copy is limited to in-frame clones, with some not included. The sample lists roughly 160,000 clones, 84% seen once, with around 2.7% in the top ten. The specimen sequenced was peripheral blood. The receptors shown here come from an elderly woman with COVID-19, enrolled during active disease.

For the CDR3, the DNA is TGTGCCAGCAGCTTAGCGGGACAGGCGAATTCACCCCTCCACTTT. It is translated as CASSLAGQANSPLHF. The rearrangement joins TRBV7-2 to TRBJ1-6, with 8 bases fitting TRBD1. The CDR3 is made up of 15 amino acids. Germline V gene data show CDR1 as SGHTA and CDR2 as FQGNSA. J lost 7 bases, V lost 0 bases, and 2 bases had no gene match.

The chain links TRBV7-2 to TRBJ1-2; D may be TRBD1 (5 bases). The V end lost 1 base, the J end lost 7 bases, and 10 bases lay between the germline ends. In germline, CDR1 is SGHTA, CDR2 FQGNSA. The CDR3 has 13 residues. CDR3 residues: CASSLGGEAGYTF. CDR3 bases: TGTGCCAGCAGCTTAGGGGGGGAGGCTGGCTACACCTTC.

CDR3 sequence: CASSRVAVPHEQYF. CDR3 DNA: TGCGCCAGCAGCCGGGTAGCGGTGCCCCACGAGCAGTACTTC. This chain links TRBV4-3 with TRBJ2-7; D is possibly TRBD2 (6 bases). The CDR3 covers 14 residues. In germline, CDR1 is LGHNA, CDR2 YSLEER. The germline V and J ends were trimmed by 4 bases and 5 bases, with 15 bases remaining between them.